The clone carrying this T cell receptor beta chain has only a few counts. Its target is unknown. The sample belongs to a study of blood T cells in healthy people across ages. Broader study findings: TCR beta diversity correlated strongly with naive T cell percentage. Donors of long life had a larger count of naive CD4+ cells and greater diversity than aged donors.

Primed by a sample-barcoded 5' primer and a J-beta primer mix, a second PCR proceeded for about 6 to 11 cycles. From the 5' RACE reads, TCRdb called clonotypes with MiXCR, one entry per CDR3 protein. Of about 400,000 distinct CDR3 sequences in the sample, approximately 51% were seen once. This CDR3 is built from 19 residues. V dropped 7 bases and J dropped 3; count of bases not matched to a gene: 15. Germline V gene lookup returns CDR1 MNHEY and CDR2 SVGEGT. Sequenced: blood. The chain employs TRBV6-2 or TRBV6-3 and TRBJ2-1, with 13 bases matching TRBD2. This clonotype was obtained from a man in his sixties in good health. CDR3: CASTRRGLAGRILYNEQFF. The CDR3 DNA reads as TGTGCCAGCACACGAAGGGGACTAGCGGGGAGGATCCTCTACAATGAGCAGTTCTTC.